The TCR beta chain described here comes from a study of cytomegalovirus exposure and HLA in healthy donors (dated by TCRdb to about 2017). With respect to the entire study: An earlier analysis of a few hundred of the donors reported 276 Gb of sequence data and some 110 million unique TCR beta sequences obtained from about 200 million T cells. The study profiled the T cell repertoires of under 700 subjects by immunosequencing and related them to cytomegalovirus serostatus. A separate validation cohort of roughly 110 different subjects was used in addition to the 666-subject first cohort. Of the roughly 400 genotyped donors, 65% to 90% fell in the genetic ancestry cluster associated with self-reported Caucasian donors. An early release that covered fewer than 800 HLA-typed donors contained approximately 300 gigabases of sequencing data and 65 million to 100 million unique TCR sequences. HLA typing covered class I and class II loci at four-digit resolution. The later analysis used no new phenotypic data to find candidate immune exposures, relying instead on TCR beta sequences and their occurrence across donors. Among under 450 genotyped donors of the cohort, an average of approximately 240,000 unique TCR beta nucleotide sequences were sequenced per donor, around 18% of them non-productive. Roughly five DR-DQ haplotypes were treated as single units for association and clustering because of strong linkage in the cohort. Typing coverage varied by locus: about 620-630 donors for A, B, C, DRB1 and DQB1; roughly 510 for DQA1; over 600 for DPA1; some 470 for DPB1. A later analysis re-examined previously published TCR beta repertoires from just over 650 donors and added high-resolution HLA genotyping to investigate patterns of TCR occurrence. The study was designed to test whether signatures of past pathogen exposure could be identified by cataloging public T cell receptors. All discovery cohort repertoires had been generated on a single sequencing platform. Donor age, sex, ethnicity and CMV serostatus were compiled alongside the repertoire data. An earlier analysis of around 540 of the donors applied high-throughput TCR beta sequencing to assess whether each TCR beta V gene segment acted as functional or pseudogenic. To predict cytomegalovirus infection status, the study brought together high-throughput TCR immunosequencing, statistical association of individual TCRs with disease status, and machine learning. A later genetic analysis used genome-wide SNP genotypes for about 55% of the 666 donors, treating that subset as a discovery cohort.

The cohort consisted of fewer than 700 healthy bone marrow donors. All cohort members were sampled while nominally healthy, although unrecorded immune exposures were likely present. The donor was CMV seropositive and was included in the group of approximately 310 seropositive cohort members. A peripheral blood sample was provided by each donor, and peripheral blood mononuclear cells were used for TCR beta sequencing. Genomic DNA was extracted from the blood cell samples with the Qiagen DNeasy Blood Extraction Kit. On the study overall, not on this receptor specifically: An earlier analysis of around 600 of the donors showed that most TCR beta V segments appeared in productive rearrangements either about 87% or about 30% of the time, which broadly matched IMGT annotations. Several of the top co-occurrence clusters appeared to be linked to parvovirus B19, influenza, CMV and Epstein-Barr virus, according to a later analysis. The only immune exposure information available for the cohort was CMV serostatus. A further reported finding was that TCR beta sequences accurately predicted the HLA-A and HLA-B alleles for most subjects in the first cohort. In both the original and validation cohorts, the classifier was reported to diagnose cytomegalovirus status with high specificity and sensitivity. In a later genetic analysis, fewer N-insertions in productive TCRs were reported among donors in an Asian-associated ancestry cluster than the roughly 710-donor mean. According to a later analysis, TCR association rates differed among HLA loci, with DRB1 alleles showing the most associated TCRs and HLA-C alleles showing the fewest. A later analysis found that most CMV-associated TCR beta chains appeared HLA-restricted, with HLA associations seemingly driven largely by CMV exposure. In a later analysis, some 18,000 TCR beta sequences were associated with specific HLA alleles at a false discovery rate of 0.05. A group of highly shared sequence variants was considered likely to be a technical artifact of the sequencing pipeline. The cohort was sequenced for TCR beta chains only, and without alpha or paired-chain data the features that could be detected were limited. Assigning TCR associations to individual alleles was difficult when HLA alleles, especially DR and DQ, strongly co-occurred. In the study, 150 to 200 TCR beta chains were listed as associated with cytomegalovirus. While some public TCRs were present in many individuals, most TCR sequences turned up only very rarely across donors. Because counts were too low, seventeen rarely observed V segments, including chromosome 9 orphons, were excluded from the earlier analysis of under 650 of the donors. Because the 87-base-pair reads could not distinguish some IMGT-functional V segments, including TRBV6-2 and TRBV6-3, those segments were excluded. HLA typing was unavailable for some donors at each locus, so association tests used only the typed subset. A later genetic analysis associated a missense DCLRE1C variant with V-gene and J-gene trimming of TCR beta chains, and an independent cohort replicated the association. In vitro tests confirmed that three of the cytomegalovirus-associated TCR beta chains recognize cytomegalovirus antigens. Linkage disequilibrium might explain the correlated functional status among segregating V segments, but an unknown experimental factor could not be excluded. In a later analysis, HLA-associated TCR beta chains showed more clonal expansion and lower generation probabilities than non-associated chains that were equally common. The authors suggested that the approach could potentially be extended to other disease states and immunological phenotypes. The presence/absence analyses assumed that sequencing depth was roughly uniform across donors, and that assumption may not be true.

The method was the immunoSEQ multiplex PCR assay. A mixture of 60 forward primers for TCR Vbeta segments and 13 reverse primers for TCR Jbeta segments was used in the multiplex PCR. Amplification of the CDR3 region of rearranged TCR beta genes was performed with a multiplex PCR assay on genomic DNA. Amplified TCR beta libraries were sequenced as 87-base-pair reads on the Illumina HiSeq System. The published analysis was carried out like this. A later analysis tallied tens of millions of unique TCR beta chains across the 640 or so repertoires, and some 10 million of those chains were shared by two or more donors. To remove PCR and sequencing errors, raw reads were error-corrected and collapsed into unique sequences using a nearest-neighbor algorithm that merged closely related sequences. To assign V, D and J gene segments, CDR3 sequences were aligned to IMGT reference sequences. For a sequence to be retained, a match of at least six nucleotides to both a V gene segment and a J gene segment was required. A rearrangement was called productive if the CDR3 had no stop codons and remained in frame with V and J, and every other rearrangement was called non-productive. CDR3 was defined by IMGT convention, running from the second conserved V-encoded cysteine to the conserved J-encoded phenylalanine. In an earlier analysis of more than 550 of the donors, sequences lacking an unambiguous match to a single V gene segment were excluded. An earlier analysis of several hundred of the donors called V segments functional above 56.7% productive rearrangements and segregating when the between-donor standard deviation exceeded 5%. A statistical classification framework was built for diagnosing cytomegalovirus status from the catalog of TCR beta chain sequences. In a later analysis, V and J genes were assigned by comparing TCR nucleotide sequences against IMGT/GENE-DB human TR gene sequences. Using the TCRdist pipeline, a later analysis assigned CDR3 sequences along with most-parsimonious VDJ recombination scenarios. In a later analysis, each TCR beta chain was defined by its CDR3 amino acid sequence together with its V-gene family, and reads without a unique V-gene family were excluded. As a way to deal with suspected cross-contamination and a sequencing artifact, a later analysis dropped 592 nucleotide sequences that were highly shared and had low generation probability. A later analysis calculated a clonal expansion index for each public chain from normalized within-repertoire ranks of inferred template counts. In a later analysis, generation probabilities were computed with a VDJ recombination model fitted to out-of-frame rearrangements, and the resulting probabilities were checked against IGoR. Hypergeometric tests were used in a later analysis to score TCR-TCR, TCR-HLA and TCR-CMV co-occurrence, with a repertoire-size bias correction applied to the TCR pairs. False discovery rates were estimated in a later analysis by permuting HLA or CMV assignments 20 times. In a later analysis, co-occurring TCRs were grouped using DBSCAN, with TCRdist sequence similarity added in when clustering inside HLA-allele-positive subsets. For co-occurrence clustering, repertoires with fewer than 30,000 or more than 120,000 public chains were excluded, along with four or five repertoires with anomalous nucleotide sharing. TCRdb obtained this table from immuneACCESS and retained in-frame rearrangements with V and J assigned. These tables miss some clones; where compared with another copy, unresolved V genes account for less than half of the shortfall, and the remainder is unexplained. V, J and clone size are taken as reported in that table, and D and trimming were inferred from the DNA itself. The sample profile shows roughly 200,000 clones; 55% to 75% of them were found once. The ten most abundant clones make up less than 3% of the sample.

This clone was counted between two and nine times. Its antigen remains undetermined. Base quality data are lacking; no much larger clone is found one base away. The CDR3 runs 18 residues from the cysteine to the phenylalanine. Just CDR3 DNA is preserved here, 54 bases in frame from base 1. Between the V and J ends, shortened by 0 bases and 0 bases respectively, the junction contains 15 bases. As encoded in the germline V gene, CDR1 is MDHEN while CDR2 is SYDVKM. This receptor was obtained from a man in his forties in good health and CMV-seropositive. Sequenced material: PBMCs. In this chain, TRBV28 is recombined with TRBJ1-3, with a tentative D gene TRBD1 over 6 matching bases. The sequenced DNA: TGTGCCAGCAGTTTATGGGTAGGACAGATATCCTCTGGAAACACCATATATTTT. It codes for CASSLWVGQISSGNTIYF.